Each of the 18 T cell receptor beta chains below was sequenced from the same sample in a study of shared T cell receptors in the human thymus. TCRdb keeps only in-frame clones here, not all; method: immunoSEQ multiplex PCR. The sample contains 640,000 or so clones, approximately 87% of which appear only once. These data also featured in a second study, about human thymus T cells.

The source material was thymocytes. These TCRs come from a boy under two years old with a congenital heart defect.

The rearrangement joins TRBV9 to TRBJ2-7, with 7 bases identical to TRBD2. Trimming cost V 0 bases and J 2 bases; bases outside gene matches: 5. Germline lookup yields CDR1 SGDLS and CDR2 YYNGEE. CDR3 size: 15 residues. CDR3 sequence: CASSVGGGSAYEQYF. CDR3 nucleotide sequence: TGTGCCAGCAGCGTAGGTGGCGGGAGCGCCTACGAGCAGTACTTC.

The chain couples TRBV7-2 to TRBJ2-1, with 7 positions matching TRBD2. The CDR3 contains 15 residues. V lost 5 bases to trimming and J lost 6 bases; unmatched junction nucleotides: 10. From germline, CDR1 is SGHTA and CDR2 FQGNSA. The DNA for the CDR3 is TGTGCCAGCAGCCTAAGGACTAGAGGCTTCAATGAGCAGTTCTTC. Residues: CASSLRTRGFNEQFF.

V usage is TRBV4-3 and J usage is TRBJ1-1, with 8 bases fitting TRBD1. CDR3 size: 15 residues. The germline V gene encodes CDR1 LGHNA and CDR2 YSLEER. The V segment lost 4 bases and the J segment 6 bases; nucleotides outside the gene matches: 10. CDR3 region: CASSLHHDRGAEAFF. The CDR3 coding sequence is TGCGCCAGCAGCCTGCACCATGACAGGGGTGCTGAAGCTTTCTTT.

The chain employs TRBV5-4 and TRBJ1-2, with TRBD1 matching over 8 bases. The V gene's germline CDR1 is SGHNT and CDR2 YYREEE (reference sequence). CDR3 length: 13 residues. Germline trimming cut 2 bases from V and 6 bases from J; bases unmatched to any gene: 3. CDR3 in amino acids: CASSFGQGHGYTF. The DNA of the CDR3 is TGTGCCAGCAGCTTCGGACAGGGTCATGGCTACACCTTC.

This clone was counted once. The chain uses TRBV7-3 and TRBJ2-6; TRBD1 matches 8 bases. CDR1 is SGHTA, CDR2 FQGTGA, per germline. The CDR3 loop spans 16 amino acids. J gave up 12 bases and V 1 base, and 11 bases lay outside the gene matches. Here the CDR3 reads CASSLRDRLGPGVLTF. CDR3 sequence (DNA): TGTGCCAGCAGCTTAAGGGACAGGTTGGGGCCAGGCGTCCTGACTTTC.

In this sample, this clone turned up once. J is TRBJ2-7 and V is TRBV28; D ambiguous. The V end was cut by 7 bases, the J end by 3 bases, with 19 bases between. Germline V CDR1 and CDR2: MDHEN, SYDVKM. The CDR3 is made up of 15 amino acids. The CDR3 nucleotides read TGTGCCAGCAAAAGACTTGGATACTGGTTCTACGAGCAGTACTTC. Protein: CASKRLGYWFYEQYF.

The genes are TRBV19 and TRBJ1-2; D is unclear. Germline V lookup: CDR1 LNHDA, CDR2 SQIVND (reference sequence). This CDR3 region has 14 residues. V was trimmed by 2 bases and J by 8 bases, leaving 15 bases between them. The CDR3 DNA reads TGTGCCAGTAGTATAATTCGGGGAGGTCAAGGCTACACCTTC. It specifies CASSIIRGGQGYTF.

The chain joins TRBV27 to TRBJ1-2; no clear D gene. Trimming pared 9 bases from V and 2 bases from J, leaving 13 bases between. The V gene's germline CDR1 is MNHEY and CDR2 SMNVEV (reference sequence). The length of the CDR3 is 13 residues. This chain's CDR3 is CARVELLNYGYTF. The CDR3 DNA reads as TGTGCCAGGGTCGAGCTTTTGAACTATGGCTACACCTTC.

The V and J genes are TRBV11-1 and TRBJ1-1; no firm D call. The length of the CDR3 is 16 residues. The germline gives CDR1 SGHAT, CDR2 FQDESV (reference sequence). V lost 2 bases and J lost 1, with 14 bases in between. CDR3 coding DNA: TGTGCCAGCAGCTTATCAGCAGGCGGGAGGAACACTGAAGCTTTCTTT. Translated, it gives CASSLSAGGRNTEAFF.

The genes are TRBV5-6 and TRBJ2-2, with D tentatively TRBD1 (6 bases). Germline CDR1 reads SGHDT; CDR2 reads YYEEEE. The CDR3 spans 13 residues. V gave up 4 bases and J gave up 4 bases, with 8 bases separating them. The DNA of the CDR3 is TGTGCCAGCAGCCTAGGGGGCACCGGGGAGCTGTTTTTT. It specifies CASSLGGTGELFF.

This rearrangement joins TRBV7-3 to TRBJ2-5; TRBD1 is a possible D gene (6 bases). V lost 5 bases to trimming and J lost 1 base, with 14 bases between them. The CDR3 consists of 15 residues. Looked up from germline, CDR1 is SGHTA and CDR2 is FQGTGA. For the CDR3, the DNA is TGTGCCAGCAGCCCGCAAAGGACAGCCCAAGAGACCCAGTACTTC. This encodes CASSPQRTAQETQYF.

This clone was observed a few times. For the CDR3, the DNA is TGTGCCAGTAGGTCGAGGCGGGAGGTCACCTACAATGAGCAGTTCTTC. Translation: CASRSRREVTYNEQFF. The chain combines TRBV19 with TRBJ2-1; TRBD2 aligns across 8 bases. V trimming: 6 bases; J trimming: 2 bases; junction bases outside the gene matches: 9. The V gene's germline CDR1 is LNHDA and CDR2 SQIVND (reference sequence). The CDR3 loop spans 16 amino acids.

V gene TRBV28 combines with J gene TRBJ2-7, with 7 positions matching TRBD2. Germline V gene sequence: CDR1 MDHEN, CDR2 SYDVKM. There are 14 residues in the CDR3. Trimming at V came to 5 bases and at J to 0 bases, leaving 4 bases not matched to a gene. Here the CDR3 reads CASSETSHSYEQYF. In DNA form, the CDR3 reads TGTGCCAGCAGTGAGACTAGCCACTCCTACGAGCAGTACTTC.

The chain combines TRBV5-1 with TRBJ2-3, with TRBD2 identical over 8 bases. The CDR3 is 18 residues long. Germline values: CDR1 SGHRS, CDR2 YFSETQ. Trimming took 3 bases from V and 0 from J; bases not matched to a gene: 12. This CDR3 reads CASSCRTSRTTSTDTQYF. The CDR3 DNA sequence: TGCGCCAGCAGCTGCCGGACTAGCAGAACCACTAGCACAGATACGCAGTATTTT.

The chain links TRBV7-9 to TRBJ1-1; D is perhaps TRBD1 (6 bases). This CDR3 region has 15 residues. Per germline, CDR1 SEHNR and CDR2 FQNEAQ (reference sequence). V was clipped by 5 bases and J by 5 bases, with 18 bases between them. Here the CDR3 DNA reads TGTGCCAGCAGCCGACCGGACTGGCAGGGGACTGAAGCTTTCTTT. Amino acid sequence: CASSRPDWQGTEAFF.

Here the CDR3 reads CASKSAGGSPTTGELFF. CDR3 in DNA: TGCGCCAGCAAGAGCGCGGGAGGGTCCCCAACCACCGGGGAGCTGTTTTTT. The chain joins TRBV5-1 to TRBJ2-2, with 9 bases matching TRBD2. Per germline, CDR1 SGHRS and CDR2 YFSETQ. The CDR3 spans 17 residues. V trimming: 6 bases; J trimming: 4 bases; junction bases outside the gene matches: 13.

This clone was detected only once. The germline gene is not matched at one end of the junction; a read error may be the cause. The rearrangement joins TRBV2 to TRBJ1-2; 8 bases are shared with TRBD1. The CDR3 is 13 residues long. CDR1 and CDR2 (germline): SNHLY, FYNNEI. CDR3 protein: CASSSGQGYGYAF. Written as DNA, the CDR3 is TGTGCCAGCAGCTCCGGACAGGGCTATGGCTACGCCTTC.

J is TRBJ2-7 and V is TRBV28, with 12 bases identical to TRBD2. Germline V lookup: CDR1 MDHEN, CDR2 SYDVKM. Trimming at V came to 6 bases and at J to 5 bases, leaving 17 bases not matched to a gene. CDR3 length: 18 amino acids. CDR3 DNA sequence: TGTGCCAGCAGCTCGACTAGCGGGAGAGATAATTTCAATCACGAGCAGTACTTC. Residues: CASSSTSGRDNFNHEQYF.